This record covers a single T cell receptor beta chain. The junction does not match germline at one end; this may be a read error. This CDR3 contains 17 residues. Germline CDR1 and CDR2: SGHVS and FQNEAQ. Here immunoSEQ multiplex PCR was the method, and the copy in TCRdb shows in-frame clones only, minus some. The sample includes about 250,000 clones, 83% of them seen just once. The data were obtained in a study of blood T cell repertoires in COVID-19. Study context: The United States, Italy and Spain provided the acute and convalescent COVID-19 samples. T cells, B-cell-depleted T cells, or PBMCs provided the cDNA or gDNA that served as material.

Participant-reported clinical history was the basis for cohort assignment. All exposed participants met a person with COVID-19 within 2 weeks before entering the study. The sequence came from a woman between 40 and 55 years old who had been exposed to COVID-19. Sequences were obtained from PBMCs or T cells enriched from blood (not recorded which). This rearrangement joins TRBV7-8 to TRBJ1-2, with D possibly being TRBD1 (6 bases). CDR3 in DNA: TGTGCCAGCACCTTACTTTGGACAGCGGATTCTAACTATGGCTACACCTTC. As protein: CASTLLWTADSNYGYTF.